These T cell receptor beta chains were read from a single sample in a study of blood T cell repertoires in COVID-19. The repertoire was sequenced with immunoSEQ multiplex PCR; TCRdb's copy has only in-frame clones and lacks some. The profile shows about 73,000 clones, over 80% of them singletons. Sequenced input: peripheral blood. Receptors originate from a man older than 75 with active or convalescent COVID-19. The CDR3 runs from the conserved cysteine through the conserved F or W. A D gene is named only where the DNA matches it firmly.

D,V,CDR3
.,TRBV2,CASNEGGLGTDTQYF
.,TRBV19,CASREHLGNQPQHF
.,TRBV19,CASSRGGGFGETQYF
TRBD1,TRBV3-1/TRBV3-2,CASSGAWTGDTNYGYTF
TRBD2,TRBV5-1,CASSLSGNEQYF
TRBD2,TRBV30,CAWGSGTGANVLTF
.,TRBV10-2,CASRTGEGTEAFF
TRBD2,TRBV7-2,CASSLGASGGTYEQYF
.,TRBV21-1,CASSRTSGNVADTQYF
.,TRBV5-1,CASSLGKRSYEQYF
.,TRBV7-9,CASSQRSGLNTEAFF
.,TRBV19,CASSIQYNEQFF
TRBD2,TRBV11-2,CASSRTSGGGETQYF
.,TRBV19,CASSSRVGGYTF
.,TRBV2,CASRTESRETQYF
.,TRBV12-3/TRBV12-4,CASSLDGGQPQHF
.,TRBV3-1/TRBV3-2,CASSGPGHGSFF
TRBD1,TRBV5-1,CASSLAKGALDTQYF
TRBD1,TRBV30,CAWSRTGTGGTEAFF
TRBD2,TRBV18,CASSPDRGGDNEQFF
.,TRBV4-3,CASSQLASLRGGNTIYF
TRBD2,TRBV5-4,CASRRGTSGAQETQYF
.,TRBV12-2,CASRLARQSYNEQFF
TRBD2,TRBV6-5,CASSYSSGGVRGTQYF
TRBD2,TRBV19,CASSAQAGGPTDTQYF
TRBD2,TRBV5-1,CASSLAGETYEQYF
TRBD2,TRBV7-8,CASSVLNGGSSYEQYF
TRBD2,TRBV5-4,CASNLLAGTYNEQFF
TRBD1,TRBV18,CASSPTGGGHEQYF
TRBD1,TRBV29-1,CSVRTGGYGYTF
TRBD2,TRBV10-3,CAIRQGLAGGARDTQYF
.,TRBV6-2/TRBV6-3,CASSSYDRIGTDTQYF
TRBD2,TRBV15,CATSRGGGQSYEQYF
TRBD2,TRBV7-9,CASSVLTSGGAETQYF
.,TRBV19,CASSSGPELEQYF
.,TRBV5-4,CASSFGGFVTGELFF
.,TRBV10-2,CASSDDPRANYGYTF
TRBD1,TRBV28,CASSPRDSYTF
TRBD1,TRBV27,CASSSLTGVSTDTQYF
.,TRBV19,CASIGGSPSTDTQYF
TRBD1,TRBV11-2,CASSLGRGRGLRGYTF
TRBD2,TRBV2,CASRDSGGAYEQYF
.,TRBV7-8,CASSLDRVGTEAFF
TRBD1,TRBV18,CASSPGTGTTNEKLFF
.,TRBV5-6,CASSTTAKTYNSPLHF
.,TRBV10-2,CASNGLGDTEAFF
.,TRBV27,CASSGLGRTETQYF
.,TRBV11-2,CASSFNTDTQYF
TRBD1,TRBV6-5,CASSPGQSFNQPQHF
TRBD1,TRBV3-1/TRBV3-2,CASQDRDISYNSPLHF
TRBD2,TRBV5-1,CASSLPILAGGTMEQFF
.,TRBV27,CASSLRPGYEQYF